These T cell receptor beta chains were read from a single sample in a study of CD4+ T cells in melanoma. Clones were read by immunoSEQ multiplex PCR, and TCRdb kept only the in-frame ones, dropping some. The sample contains roughly 110,000 clones, 92% of which appear only once. The source material was peripheral blood. These TCRs come from a human donor with melanoma. Each CDR3 is given with its conserved first and last residue. D genes are given only for firm matches. Clone size is stated in some rows and not others, as once, few, many or a class when expanded.

-	TRBV4-3	TRBJ2-3	18	TRBD2	CASSQVVRSGGSTDTQYF
-	TRBV29-1	TRBJ2-1	16	TRBD2	CSVTGLAGGAYNEQFF
-	TRBV10-3	TRBJ2-1	13	-	CAISAGLNNEQFF
once	TRBV27	TRBJ1-1	16	-	CASSHYATGKGTEAFF
-	TRBV4-3	TRBJ2-7	14	-	CASSLAGGSYEQYF
-	TRBV20-1	TRBJ1-1	11	-	CSAQMDFPAFF
-	TRBV10-3	TRBJ2-1	15	TRBD1	CATLLGTGGFNEQFF
-	TRBV28	TRBJ1-1	15	-	CASTRWGAGDTEAFF
-	TRBV20-1	TRBJ2-7	11	-	CSAPTGDEQYF
-	TRBV11-2	TRBJ1-3	15	-	CASSLDGISGNTIYF
-	TRBV5-1	TRBJ2-3	17	TRBD2	CASSLESSGLSTDTQYF
-	TRBV4-2	TRBJ2-7	15	TRBD1	CASSHAGTGGNEQYF
-	TRBV29-1	TRBJ2-6	19	-	CSVEDRGGTSERGANVLTF
once	TRBV10-3	TRBJ2-1	15	TRBD1	CAIRSGQGAYNEQFF
-	TRBV2	TRBJ2-7	13	-	CASSEGLGGEQYF
-	TRBV7-2	TRBJ2-3	15	-	CASSLQPQHTDTQYF
-	TRBV5-6	TRBJ2-5	17	-	CASSLRARQGFRETQYF
-	TRBV7-3	TRBJ1-6	13	-	CASSLTWNSPLHF
once	TRBV4-3	TRBJ2-5	21	TRBD1	CASSRTSVGGGTGGSQETQYF
-	TRBV5-1	TRBJ2-7	15	-	CASSLDGRSSYEQYF
-	TRBV19	TRBJ2-7	16	TRBD1	CASSPRQGKGSYEQYF
-	TRBV7-3	TRBJ2-2	14	-	CASTRTANTGELFF
-	TRBV7-2	TRBJ1-3	16	TRBD1	CASSLGGTGGGNTIYF
-	TRBV10-3	TRBJ1-1	12	TRBD1	CAAGDRGSEAFF
-	TRBV27	TRBJ2-7	15	TRBD2	CASRRAGGPPYEQYF
-	TRBV4-1	TRBJ2-1	15	-	CASSQLQRRYNEQFF
-	TRBV19	TRBJ2-5	13	-	CASSMRGGETQYF
-	TRBV6-1	TRBJ1-2	15	-	CASSPGRTKFHGYTF
-	TRBV27	TRBJ2-3	15	-	CATKTNRGGTDTQYF
-	TRBV28	TRBJ2-4	18	TRBD1	CASSSSGTAPLAKNIQYF
-	TRBV19	TRBJ1-5	15	-	CASNGRGLNNQPQHF
-	TRBV7-3	TRBJ1-2	13	-	CASSLTSGRGYTF
-	TRBV28	TRBJ1-2	13	TRBD1	CASSRDRADGYTF
-	TRBV7-3	TRBJ2-3	17	TRBD2	CASSLTRGSGDTDTQYF
-	TRBV27	TRBJ1-3	13	TRBD1	CASRRQGGNTIYF
-	TRBV15	TRBJ1-5	14	-	CATSREFSNQPQHF
-	TRBV7-3	TRBJ2-5	15	TRBD2	CASSFSGGAGETQYF
-	TRBV14	TRBJ1-3	14	-	CASSPGTSGNTIYF
-	TRBV2	TRBJ2-7	15	-	CASSDDLESSYEQYF
-	TRBV28	TRBJ1-5	14	TRBD1	CASRTGVLGQPQHF
once	TRBV7-6	TRBJ2-7	14	-	CASSPRGGPDEQYF
-	TRBV6-5	TRBJ2-1	16	-	CASSYLPGQIYNEQFF
-	TRBV5-1	TRBJ2-7	16	-	CASSLATGSLSYEQYF
once	TRBV7-9	TRBJ2-7	15	TRBD2	CASSPSLAGGRGQYF
-	TRBV4-3	TRBJ2-1	15	TRBD1	CASSPLGQGVNEQFF
-	TRBV19	TRBJ2-1	15	TRBD2	CASTGSLAGMNEQFF
-	TRBV11-2	TRBJ1-2	13	-	CASSSGTDYGYTF
-	TRBV19	TRBJ2-3	14	-	CASSEGASTDTQYF
few	TRBV27	TRBJ1-4	15	-	CASSLGAHPNEKLFF
-	TRBV28	TRBJ1-2	13	-	CASSTASNYGYTF
-	TRBV19	TRBJ2-5	13	-	CASSIAGQETQYF
-	TRBV2	TRBJ2-5	14	-	CASSDAAGEETQYF
-	TRBV5-1	TRBJ2-7	15	-	CASSSTPAGSTMQYF
-	TRBV7-3	TRBJ2-7	13	-	CASSPGVSYEQYF
-	TRBV19	TRBJ1-2	14	-	CASSIQSSNYGYTF
once	TRBV5-4	TRBJ1-3	16	TRBD1	CAAGSGQTFSGNTIYF
-	TRBV28	TRBJ2-2	16	-	CASSPLGRFDGGELFF
-	TRBV7-3	TRBJ2-5	16	-	CASSLTGRRDQETQYF
-	TRBV5-1	TRBJ1-5	16	-	CASSPEGPWGNQPQHF
-	TRBV9	TRBJ2-5	13	-	CASSINPQETQYF